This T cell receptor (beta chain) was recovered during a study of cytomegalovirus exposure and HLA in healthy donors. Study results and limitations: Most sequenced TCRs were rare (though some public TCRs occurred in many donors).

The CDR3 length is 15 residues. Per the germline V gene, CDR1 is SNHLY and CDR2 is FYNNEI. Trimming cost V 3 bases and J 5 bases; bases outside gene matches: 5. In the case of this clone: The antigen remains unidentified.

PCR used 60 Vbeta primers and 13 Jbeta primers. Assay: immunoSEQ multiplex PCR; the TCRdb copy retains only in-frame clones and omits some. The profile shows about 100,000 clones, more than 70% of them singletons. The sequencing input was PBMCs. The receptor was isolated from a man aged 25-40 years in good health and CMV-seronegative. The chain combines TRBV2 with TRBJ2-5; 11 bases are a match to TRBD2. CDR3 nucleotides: TGTGCCAGCAGTGATAGCGGGAGGGGAAGTGAGACCCAGTACTTC. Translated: CASSDSGRGSETQYF.